This TCR beta chain was recovered during a study of cytotoxic CD8 clonotypes in ibrutinib-treated CLL. The overall study: There were, on average, nearly 260,000 productive templates and tens of thousands of productive rearrangements per sample.

The protocol was immunoSEQ multiplex PCR, while the TCRdb copy is restricted to in-frame clones and leaves out a portion. The sample consists of approximately 190,000 clones, roughly 73% of them appearing once. Study-wide findings and caveats: On treatment, the uncommon public clonotypes contracted or remained stable. Baseline levels of clonality went above those of age-matched healthy donors and moved with circulating CD8+ T-cell counts.

This clone has only a few counts. Its matching antigen is unknown. The CDR3 consists of 14 residues. Germline V lookup: CDR1 MNHNS, CDR2 SASEGT. V lost 3 bases, J lost 7 bases, and 10 bases lay in between. This sequence joins TRBV6-1 and TRBJ1-6, with a possible D match to TRBD1 (5 bases). The specimen comprised PBMCs, sampled after 12 months of ibrutinib treatment. The clonotype comes from a human donor with chronic lymphocytic leukemia. The DNA for the CDR3 is TGTGCCAGCAGTGAGGCAGGGATGAATTCACCCCTCCACTTT. Amino acid sequence: CASSEAGMNSPLHF.